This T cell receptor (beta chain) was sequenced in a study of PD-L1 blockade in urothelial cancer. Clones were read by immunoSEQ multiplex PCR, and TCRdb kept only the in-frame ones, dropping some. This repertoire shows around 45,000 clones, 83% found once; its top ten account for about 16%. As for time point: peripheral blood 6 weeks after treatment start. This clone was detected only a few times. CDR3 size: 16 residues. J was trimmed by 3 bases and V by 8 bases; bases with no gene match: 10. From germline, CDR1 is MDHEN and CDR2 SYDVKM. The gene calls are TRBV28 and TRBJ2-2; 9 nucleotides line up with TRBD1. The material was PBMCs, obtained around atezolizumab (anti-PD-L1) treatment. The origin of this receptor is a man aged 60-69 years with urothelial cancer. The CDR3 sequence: CASGTTQGADTGELFF. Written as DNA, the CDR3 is TGTGCCAGCGGAACTACACAGGGGGCGGACACCGGGGAGCTGTTTTTT.